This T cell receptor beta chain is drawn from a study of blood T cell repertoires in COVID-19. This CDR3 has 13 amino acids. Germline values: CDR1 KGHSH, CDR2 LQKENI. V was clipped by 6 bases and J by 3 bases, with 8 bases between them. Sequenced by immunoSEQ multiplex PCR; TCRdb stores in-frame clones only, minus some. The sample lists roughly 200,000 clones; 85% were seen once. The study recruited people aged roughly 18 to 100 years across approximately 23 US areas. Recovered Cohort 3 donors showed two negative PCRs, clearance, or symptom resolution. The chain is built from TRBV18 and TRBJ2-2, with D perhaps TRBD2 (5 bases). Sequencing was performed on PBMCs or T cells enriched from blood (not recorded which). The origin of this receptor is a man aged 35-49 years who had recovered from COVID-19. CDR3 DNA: TGTGCCAGCTCCCGGCGGGACACCGGGGAGCTGTTTTTT. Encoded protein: CASSRRDTGELFF. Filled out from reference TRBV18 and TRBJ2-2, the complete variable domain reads NAGVMQNPRHLVRRRGQEARLRCSPMKGHSHVYWYRQLPEEGLKFMVYLQKENIIDESGMPKERFSAEFPKEGPSILRIQQVVRGDSAAYFCASSRRDTGELFFGEGSRLTVL.